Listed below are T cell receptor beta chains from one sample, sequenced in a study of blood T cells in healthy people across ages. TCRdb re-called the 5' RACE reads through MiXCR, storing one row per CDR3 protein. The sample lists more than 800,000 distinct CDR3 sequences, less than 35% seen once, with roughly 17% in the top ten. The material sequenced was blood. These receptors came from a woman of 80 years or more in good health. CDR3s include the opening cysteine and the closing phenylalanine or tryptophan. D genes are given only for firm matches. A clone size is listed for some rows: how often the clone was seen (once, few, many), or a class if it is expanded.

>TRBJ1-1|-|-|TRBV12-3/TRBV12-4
CASSPSGGPGTEAFF
TGTGCCAGCAGTCCAAGTGGGGGGCCAGGCACTGAAGCTTTCTTT
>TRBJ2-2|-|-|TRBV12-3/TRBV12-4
CASSWDPNTGELFF
TGTGCCAGCAGTTGGGACCCGAACACCGGGGAGCTGTTTTTT
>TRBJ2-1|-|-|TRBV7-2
CASSRRLIYNEQFF
TGTGCCAGCAGCCGCCGCCTAATCTACAATGAGCAGTTCTTC
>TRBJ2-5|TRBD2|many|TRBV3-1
CASRSAGFQETQYF
TGTGCCAGCAGGTCAGCGGGGTTCCAAGAGACCCAGTACTTC
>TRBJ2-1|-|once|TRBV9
CASSAEGEQFF
TGTGCCAGCAGCGCCGAAGGTGAGCAGTTCTTC
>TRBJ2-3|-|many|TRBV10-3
CAIRTGTTDTQYF
TGTGCCATCAGAACCGGGACCACAGATACGCAGTATTTT
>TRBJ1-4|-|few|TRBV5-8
CASSFGQGIGKLFF
TGTGCCAGCAGCTTTGGGCAGGGCATTGGAAAACTGTTTTTT
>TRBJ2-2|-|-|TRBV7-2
CASSVGAGELFF
TGTGCCAGCAGTGTCGGGGCCGGGGAGCTGTTTTTT
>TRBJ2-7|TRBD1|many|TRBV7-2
CASSLVVGQGVEEQYF
TGTGCCAGCAGCTTAGTAGTAGGACAGGGGGTTGAGGAGCAGTACTTC
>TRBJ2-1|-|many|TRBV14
CASSRRGVLYNEQFF
TGTGCCAGCAGCCGACGAGGGGTACTGTACAATGAGCAGTTCTTC
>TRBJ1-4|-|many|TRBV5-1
CASSLDGFNEKLFF
TGCGCCAGCAGCTTGGACGGATTTAATGAAAAACTGTTTTTT
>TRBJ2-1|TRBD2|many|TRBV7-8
CASSLQRGTNEQFF
TGTGCCAGCAGCCTACAGCGGGGGACAAATGAGCAGTTCTTC
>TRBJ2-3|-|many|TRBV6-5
CASRLDFTDTQYF
TGTGCCAGCAGACTCGACTTCACAGATACGCAGTATTTT
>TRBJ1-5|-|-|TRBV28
CASRWSGRSNQPQHF
TGTGCCAGCAGGTGGTCCGGAAGAAGCAATCAGCCCCAGCATTTT
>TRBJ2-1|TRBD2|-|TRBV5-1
CASSPSGTYEQFF
TGCGCCAGCAGCCCTAGCGGTACCTACGAACAGTTCTTC
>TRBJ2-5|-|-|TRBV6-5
CASSYSARGQETQYF
TGTGCCAGCAGTTACTCGGCCAGGGGACAAGAGACCCAGTACTTC
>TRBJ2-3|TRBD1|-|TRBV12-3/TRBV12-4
CASRTTGARADTQYF
TGTGCCAGCAGAACGACAGGGGCGCGAGCAGATACGCAGTATTTT
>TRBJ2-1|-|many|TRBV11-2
CASSRAGTNYNEQFF
TGTGCCAGCAGCCGGGCCGGGACGAATTACAATGAGCAGTTCTTC
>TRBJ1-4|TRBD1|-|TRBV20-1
CSARVQGGEKRFF
TGCAGTGCTAGAGTGCAGGGGGGGGAAAAACGGTTTTTT
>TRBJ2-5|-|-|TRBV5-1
CTSTRGAPETQYF
TGCACCAGCACCAGAGGGGCACCGGAGACCCAATACTTC
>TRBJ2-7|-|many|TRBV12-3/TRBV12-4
CASSLLSNTYEQYF
TGTGCCAGCAGTCTCCTCTCGAACACCTACGAGCAGTACTTC
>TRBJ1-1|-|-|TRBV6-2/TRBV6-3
CTSSSYSAVPEAFF
TGTACCAGCAGTTCCTATTCGGCAGTCCCTGAAGCTTTCTTT
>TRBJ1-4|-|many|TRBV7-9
CASSLDGTGNEKLFF
TGTGCCAGCAGCTTAGATGGGACGGGTAATGAAAAACTGTTTTTT
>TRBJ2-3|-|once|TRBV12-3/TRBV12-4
CASRLVFADAQYF
TGTGCCAGCAGACTGGTGTTTGCAGATGCGCAGTATTTT
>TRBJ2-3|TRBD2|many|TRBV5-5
CASSTVRGGDTQYF
TGTGCCAGCAGCACAGTACGGGGAGGGGATACGCAGTATTTT
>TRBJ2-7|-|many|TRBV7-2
CASSLASTDLSYEQYF
TGTGCCAGCAGCTTAGCGTCGACAGACCTCTCCTACGAGCAGTACTTC
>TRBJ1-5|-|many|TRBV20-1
CSARVTGNQPQHF
TGCAGTGCTAGAGTTACAGGGAATCAGCCCCAGCATTTT
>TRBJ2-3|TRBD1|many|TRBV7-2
CASSFRDRHTDTQYF
TGTGCCAGCAGCTTCCGGGACAGGCACACAGATACGCAGTATTTT
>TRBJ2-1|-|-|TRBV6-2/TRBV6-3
CASSYGGAVEQFF
TGTGCCAGCAGTTACGGGGGGGCCGTTGAGCAGTTCTTC
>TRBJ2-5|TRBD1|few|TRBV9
CASSLDRAEQETQYF
TGTGCCAGCAGCCTAGACAGGGCGGAACAAGAGACCCAGTACTTC
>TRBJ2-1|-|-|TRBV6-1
CASTPVIGTSAYNEQFF
TGTGCCAGCACCCCAGTTATAGGGACATCCGCTTACAATGAGCAGTTCTTC
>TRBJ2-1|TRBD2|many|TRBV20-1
CSAREASGGDYNEQFF
TGCAGTGCTAGAGAAGCTAGCGGGGGGGACTACAATGAGCAGTTCTTC
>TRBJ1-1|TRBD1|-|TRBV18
CASSPTGGRDTEAFF
TGTGCCAGCTCACCAACAGGGGGTCGGGACACTGAAGCTTTCTTT
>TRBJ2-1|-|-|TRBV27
CASSLSHRAGQETQFF
TGTGCCAGCAGTTTATCCCATCGGGCAGGGCAAGAGACCCAGTTCTTC
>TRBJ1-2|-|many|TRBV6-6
CASSHIDRGGSVGYTF
TGTGCCAGCAGTCATATTGATCGGGGGGGCTCTGTTGGCTACACCTTC
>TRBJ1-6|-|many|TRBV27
CASRLDSSSSYNSPLHF
TGTGCCAGCAGACTGGACAGCTCGAGCTCCTATAATTCACCCCTCCACTTT
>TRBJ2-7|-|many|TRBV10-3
CAITPSSKSYEQYF
TGTGCCATTACACCTAGCAGCAAAAGTTACGAGCAGTACTTC
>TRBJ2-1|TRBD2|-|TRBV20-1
CSARDSGRASNEQFF
TGCAGTGCTAGAGATAGCGGGAGGGCTTCCAATGAGCAGTTCTTC
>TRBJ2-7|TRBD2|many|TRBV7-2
CASRTVGGSEQYF
TGTGCCAGCAGAACGGTGGGAGGGTCCGAGCAGTACTTC
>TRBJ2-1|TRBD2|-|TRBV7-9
CASWSSGETYNEQFF
TGTGCCAGCTGGTCGAGCGGGGAGACTTACAATGAGCAGTTCTTC
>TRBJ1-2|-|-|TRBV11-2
CASSLDPAGLDGYTF
TGTGCCAGCAGCTTAGATCCCGCGGGTTTGGATGGCTACACCTTC
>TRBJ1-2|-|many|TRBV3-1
CASSSPTRGGYGYTF
TGTGCCAGCAGCTCGCCCACCAGGGGAGGCTATGGCTACACCTTC
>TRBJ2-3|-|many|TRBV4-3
CASSQDLTSTDTQYF
TGCGCCAGCAGCCAAGATCTGACTAGCACAGATACGCAGTATTTT
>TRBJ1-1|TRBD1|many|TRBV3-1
CASSQGTANTEAFF
TGTGCCAGCAGCCAGGGGACAGCGAACACTGAAGCTTTCTTT
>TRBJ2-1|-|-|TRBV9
CASSSMSWDNEQFF
TGTGCCAGCAGCTCAATGTCCTGGGACAATGAGCAGTTCTTC
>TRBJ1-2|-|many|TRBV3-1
CASSQLFRRRPNYGYTF
TGTGCCAGCAGCCAACTGTTTCGCCGGAGGCCTAACTATGGCTACACCTTC
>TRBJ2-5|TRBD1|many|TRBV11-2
CASSLGDRVQETQYF
TGTGCCAGCAGCTTAGGGGACAGGGTCCAAGAGACCCAGTACTTC
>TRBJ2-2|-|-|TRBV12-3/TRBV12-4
CASRPRGPNTGELFF
TGTGCCAGCAGGCCCCGGGGGCCGAACACCGGGGAGCTGTTTTTT
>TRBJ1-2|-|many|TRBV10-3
CAISESGQNYGYTF
TGTGCCATCAGTGAGTCTGGACAGAACTATGGCTACACCTTC
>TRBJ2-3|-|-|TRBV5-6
CASTPLTDTQYF
TGTGCCAGCACCCCCCTCACAGATACGCAGTATTTT
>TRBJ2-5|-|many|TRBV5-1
CASSLAMGEKETQYF
TGCGCCAGCAGCTTGGCCATGGGTGAAAAAGAGACCCAGTACTTC
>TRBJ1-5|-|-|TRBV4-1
CASSQVSGDQPQHF
TGCGCCAGCAGCCAAGTATCAGGGGACCAGCCCCAGCATTTT
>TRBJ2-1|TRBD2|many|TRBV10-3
CAISLAGEINEQFF
TGTGCCATCAGTCTAGCGGGGGAGATCAATGAGCAGTTCTTC
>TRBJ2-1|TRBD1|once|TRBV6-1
CASSEWGTGGNEQFF
TGTGCCAGCAGTGAATGGGGGACAGGGGGCAATGAGCAGTTCTTC
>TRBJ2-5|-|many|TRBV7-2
CASSLVRASQETQYF
TGTGCCAGCAGCTTAGTCAGGGCCTCCCAAGAGACCCAGTACTTC
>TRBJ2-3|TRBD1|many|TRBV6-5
CASTRQGASDTQYF
TGTGCCAGCACAAGACAGGGGGCGTCAGATACGCAGTATTTT
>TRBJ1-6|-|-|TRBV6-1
CASSEEDFSSPLHF
TGTGCCAGCAGTGAAGAGGATTTTAGCTCACCCCTCCACTTT
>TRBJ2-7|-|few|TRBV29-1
CSVLGLNDEQYF
TGCAGCGTTCTGGGACTCAACGATGAGCAGTACTTC
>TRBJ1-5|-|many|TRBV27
CASSRQQYQPQHF
TGTGCCAGCAGTAGACAGCAGTATCAGCCCCAGCATTTT